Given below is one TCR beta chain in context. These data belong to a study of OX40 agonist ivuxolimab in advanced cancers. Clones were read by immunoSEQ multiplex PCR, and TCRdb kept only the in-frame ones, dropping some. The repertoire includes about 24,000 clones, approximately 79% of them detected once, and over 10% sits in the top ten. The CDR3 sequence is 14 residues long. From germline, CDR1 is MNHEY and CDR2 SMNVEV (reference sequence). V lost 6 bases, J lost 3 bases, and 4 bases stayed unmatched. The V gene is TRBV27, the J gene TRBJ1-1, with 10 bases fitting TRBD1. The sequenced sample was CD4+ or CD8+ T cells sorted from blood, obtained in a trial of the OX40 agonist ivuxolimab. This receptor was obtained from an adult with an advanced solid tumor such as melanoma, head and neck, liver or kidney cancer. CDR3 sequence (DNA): TGTGCCAGCAGGGACAGGGGGTACGACACTGAAGCTTTCTTT. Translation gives CASRDRGYDTEAFF.